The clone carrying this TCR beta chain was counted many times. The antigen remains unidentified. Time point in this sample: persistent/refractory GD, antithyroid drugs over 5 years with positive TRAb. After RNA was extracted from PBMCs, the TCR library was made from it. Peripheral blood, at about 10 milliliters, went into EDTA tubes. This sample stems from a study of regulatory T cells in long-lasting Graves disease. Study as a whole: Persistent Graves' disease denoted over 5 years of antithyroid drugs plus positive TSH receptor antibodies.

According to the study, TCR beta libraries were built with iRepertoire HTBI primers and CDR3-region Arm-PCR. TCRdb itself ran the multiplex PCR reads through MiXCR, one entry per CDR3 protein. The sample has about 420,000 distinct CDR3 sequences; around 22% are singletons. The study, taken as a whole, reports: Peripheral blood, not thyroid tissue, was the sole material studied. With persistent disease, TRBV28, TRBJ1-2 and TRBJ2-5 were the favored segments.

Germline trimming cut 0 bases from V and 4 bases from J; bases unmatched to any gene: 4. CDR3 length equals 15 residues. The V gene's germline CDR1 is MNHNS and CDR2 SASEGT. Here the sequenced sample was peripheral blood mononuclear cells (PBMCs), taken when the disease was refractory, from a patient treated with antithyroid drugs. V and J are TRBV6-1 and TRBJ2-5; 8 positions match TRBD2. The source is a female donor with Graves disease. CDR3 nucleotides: TGTGCCAGCAGTGAAGCGGCGGGGGGAGGAGAGACCCAGTACTTC. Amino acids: CASSEAAGGGETQYF.